These 3 T cell receptor beta chains were sequenced from one sample in a study of shared clonotypes between healthy human individuals. Naive CD8 cells lacked CD45RO and underwent positive selection for CCR7, leaving out terminally differentiated effector memory CD45RA+ cells. The table came from immunoSEQ multiplex PCR; TCRdb's copy has only in-frame clones and leaves some out. The table has roughly 2,000,000 clones, just under 95% seen once. Sequences were obtained from naive CD8+ T cells sorted from blood. Receptor source: a man in his late teens or twenties in good health.

This clone has a handful of counts. The chain is built from TRBV13 and TRBJ2-7, with 15 bases aligning to TRBD2. The germline V gene has CDR1 PRHDT and CDR2 FYEKMQ (reference sequence). Trimming cost V 4 bases and J 0 bases; bases outside gene matches: 4. The CDR3 sequence is 17 residues long. In DNA, the CDR3 is TGTGCCAGCAGCTCCGGACTAGCGGGAGGGAGCTCCTACGAGCAGTACTTC. It encodes CASSSGLAGGSSYEQYF.

The chain carries TRBV6-6 and TRBJ2-7, with a tentative D call TRBD1 (7 bases). This CDR3 has 16 amino acids. Germline assignment: CDR1 MNHNY and CDR2 SVGAGI (reference sequence). Between the trimmed V and J ends, which lost 4 bases and 2 bases, there was a span of 18 bases. The CDR3: CASSLSVGGTAYEQYF. The CDR3 DNA follows: TGTGCCAGCAGTTTGTCCGTAGGGGGGACAGCCTACGAGCAGTACTTC.

In DNA, the CDR3 is TGTGCCAGCAGTTCTAGTGACTACGAGCAGTACTTC. Translated, it gives CASSSSDYEQYF. The rearrangement links TRBV7-8 to TRBJ2-7; D call uncertain. The V gene's germline CDR1 is SGHVS and CDR2 FQNEAQ. V was shortened by 6 bases and J by 3 bases, with 9 bases between the two germline ends. The CDR3 has 12 residues.